The 30 T cell receptor beta chains listed next were all sequenced from one sample in a study of cytomegalovirus exposure and HLA in healthy donors. PCR amplification relied on 60 Vbeta primers (plus 13 Jbeta primers). The method was immunoSEQ multiplex PCR; TCRdb's version includes in-frame clones alone and lacks a portion of them. The listing records over 100,000 clones. The sample was PBMCs. These receptors originate from a woman in her 40s in good health and CMV-seropositive.

The V call is TRBV5-1, the J call TRBJ2-2, with TRBD2 identical over 10 bases. Germline CDR1 reads SGHRS; CDR2 reads YFSETQ. The CDR3 covers 16 residues. With 4 bases clipped from V and 5 bases from J, the junction kept 8 bases outside the gene matches. The chain's CDR3 is CASSNPSGSGTGELFF. CDR3 coding DNA: TGCGCCAGCAGCAACCCTAGCGGGAGCGGTACCGGGGAGCTGTTTTTT.

The chain combines TRBV6-5 with TRBJ2-5; TRBD1 is a possible D gene (6 bases). Trimming left V 0 bases short and J 7 bases short, with 15 bases between. The germline V gene encodes CDR1 MNHEY and CDR2 SVGAGI. CDR3 length equals 15 residues. CDR3 coding DNA: TGTGCCAGCAGTTACTCGAAAGGGGGTATAGGGACCCAGTACTTC. Its protein is CASSYSKGGIGTQYF.

The gene calls are TRBV29-1 and TRBJ1-4; a weak D match, TRBD1 (5 bases). V lost 2 bases and J 8 bases, leaving 12 bases between the germline ends. Germline V gene lookup returns CDR1 SQVTM and CDR2 ANQGSEA. This CDR3 has 13 amino acids. The chain's CDR3 is CSVESGTREKLFF. The CDR3 DNA sequence: TGCAGCGTTGAAAGCGGGACCCGGGAAAAACTGTTTTTT.

For this clone: The junction departs from the called germline gene at one end, perhaps through a read error. The V and J genes are TRBV4-3 and TRBJ2-1; maybe TRBD1 (6 bases). The CDR3 covers 15 residues. Germline values: CDR1 LGHNA, CDR2 YSLEER. The CDR3 DNA follows: TGCGCCAGCAGCCATATAACAGGGCCCTACAATGGGCAGTTCTTC. Translation: CASSHITGPYNGQFF.

The genes are TRBV18 and TRBJ2-2, with a tentative D call TRBD1 (5 bases). The CDR3 totals 14 residues. The germline gives CDR1 KGHSH, CDR2 LQKENI. The V end was cut by 5 bases, the J end by 0 bases, with 7 bases between. The CDR3, as DNA: TGTGCCAGCTCAATCAGGGCGAACACCGGGGAGCTGTTTTTT. It is translated as CASSIRANTGELFF.

This chain uses TRBV6-6 with TRBJ2-4; no firm D call. This CDR3 contains 13 residues. Deletions cut 10 bases from V and 2 bases from J, with 12 bases between. Germline CDR1 is MNHNY and CDR2 is SVGAGI (reference sequence). CDR3 amino acids: CATRLASKNIQYF. Written as DNA, the CDR3 is TGTGCCACCCGGTTAGCCTCCAAAAACATTCAGTACTTC.

The genes are TRBV28 and TRBJ2-5; possible D gene TRBD2, 5 bases. Trimming pared 3 bases from V and 2 bases from J, leaving 13 bases between. Germline values: CDR1 MDHEN, CDR2 SYDVKM. CDR3 size: 15 residues. The CDR3 loop is CASSLPSGRQETQYF. CDR3 DNA sequence: TGTGCCAGCAGTTTGCCCAGCGGCCGACAAGAGACCCAGTACTTC.

CDR3 sequence reads: CASSIGTADTGELFF. Here the CDR3 DNA reads TGTGCCAGTAGTATAGGGACAGCGGACACCGGGGAGCTGTTTTTT. V usage is TRBV19 and J usage is TRBJ2-2, with a tentative D call TRBD1 (6 bases). The V end lost 1 base, the J end lost 3 bases, and 9 bases lay between the germline ends. This CDR3 has 15 residues. The V gene's germline CDR1 is LNHDA and CDR2 SQIVND (reference sequence).

The CDR3 DNA reads as TGTGCCAGCAGCGAGGTGATTGAAGCTTTCTTT. Translated, it gives CASSEVIEAFF. This chain uses TRBV7-9 with TRBJ1-1; D gene ambiguous. V dropped 5 bases and J dropped 7 bases, with 8 bases sitting between them. Looked up from germline, CDR1 is SEHNR and CDR2 is FQNEAQ (reference sequence). The CDR3 length is 11 residues.

V usage is TRBV27 and J usage is TRBJ2-6, with a weak D call TRBD2 (5 bases). The V gene's germline CDR1 is MNHEY and CDR2 SMNVEV (reference sequence). The V end lost 2 bases, the J end lost 0 bases, and 11 bases lay between the germline ends. The CDR3 spans 17 residues. CDR3 amino acids: CASSLLTGISGANVLTF. DNA of the CDR3: TGTGCCAGCAGTTTACTTACGGGAATCTCTGGGGCCAACGTCCTGACTTTC.

The chain employs TRBV15 and TRBJ2-7, with 8 nucleotides matching TRBD1. Trimming took 5 bases from V and 5 from J; bases not matched to a gene: 11. The CDR3 contains 15 residues. CDR1 LNHNV and CDR2 YYDKDF come from the germline V gene (reference sequence). As DNA, the CDR3 is TGTGCCACCAGCGTTGGCCGGGACAGGTTTAACGAGCAGTACTTC. Translating gives CATSVGRDRFNEQYF.

The chain employs TRBV11-2 and TRBJ2-7; 9 bases map to TRBD1. Germline CDR1 reads SGHAT; CDR2 reads FQNNGV. V dropped 3 bases and J dropped 3; count of bases not matched to a gene: 6. The CDR3 runs to 15 residues. The CDR3: CASSLGQGGFYEQYF. The CDR3 DNA reads as TGTGCCAGCAGCTTGGGACAGGGAGGGTTCTACGAGCAGTACTTC.

The V gene is TRBV19, the J gene TRBJ2-6, with D tentatively TRBD1 (6 bases). This CDR3 has 19 amino acids. Germline values: CDR1 LNHDA, CDR2 SQIVND (reference sequence). Deletions cut 8 bases from V and 0 bases from J, with 23 bases between. CDR3 in amino acids: CASVDPFLTGFSGANVLTF. The CDR3 DNA reads as TGTGCCAGTGTTGACCCTTTTCTGACAGGCTTCTCTGGGGCCAACGTCCTGACTTTC.

The gene calls are TRBV7-2 and TRBJ2-7; D is perhaps TRBD2 (6 bases). This CDR3 has 13 amino acids. Germline V gene data show CDR1 as SGHTA and CDR2 as FQGNSA. Trimming cost V 6 bases and J 5 bases, with 14 bases left between them. Written as DNA, the CDR3 is TGTGCCAGCAGACGCGGCGGGGCTGACGAGCAGTACTTC. As protein: CASRRGGADEQYF.

The chain links TRBV29-1 to TRBJ2-5, with 8 bases identical to TRBD1. The CDR3 loop spans 12 amino acids. V gave up 6 bases and J gave up 11 bases; unmatched junction bases: 11. Germline CDR1 SQVTM, CDR2 ANQGSEA. CDR3 coding DNA: TGCAGCGTCGGACAGGGATCGGAAGAGCAGTACTTC. It specifies CSVGQGSEEQYF.

This rearrangement joins TRBV27 to TRBJ2-7; D is possibly TRBD1 (6 bases). The germline V and J ends were trimmed by 4 bases and 4 bases, with 11 bases remaining between them. Germline values: CDR1 MNHEY, CDR2 SMNVEV (reference sequence). The CDR3 consists of 13 residues. In DNA form, the CDR3 reads TGTGCCAGCAGTTCAACAGGACAGTACGAGCAGTACTTC. Amino acid sequence: CASSSTGQYEQYF.

This chain links TRBV5-4 with TRBJ2-3; no firm D call. CDR3 length: 15 residues. Germline V gene sequence: CDR1 SGHNT, CDR2 YYREEE (reference sequence). V lost 4 bases and J 0 bases, leaving 12 bases between the germline ends. CDR3 coding DNA: TGTGCCAGCAGCCGCGAGGCTTCTAGCACAGATACGCAGTATTTT. It specifies CASSREASSTDTQYF.

The chain is built from TRBV25-1 and TRBJ1-1, with D maybe TRBD1 (5 bases). Germline CDR1 is MGHDK and CDR2 is SYGVNS. The CDR3 loop spans 14 amino acids. Trimming shortened V by 6 bases and J by 0 bases, and 11 bases separated the two germline ends. As DNA, the CDR3 is TGTGCCAGCAGACCGTGGGGCGTGAACACTGAAGCTTTCTTT. Translation: CASRPWGVNTEAFF. Full variable domain (remainder filled in from reference TRBV25-1 and TRBJ1-1): EADIYQTPRYLVIGTGKKITLECSQTMGHDKMYWYQQDPGMELHLIHYSYGVNSTEKGDLSSESTVSRIRTEHFPLTLESARPSHTSQYLCASRPWGVNTEAFFGQGTRLTVV.

The rearrangement links TRBV15 to TRBJ1-4; 9 bases are a match to TRBD1. The V gene's germline CDR1 is LNHNV and CDR2 YYDKDF (reference sequence). The J segment lost 5 bases and the V segment lost 4 bases, leaving 8 bases of the junction unmatched. The CDR3 is 16 amino acids. The CDR3 reads CATSKDRGIQNEKLFF. CDR3 bases: TGTGCCACCAGCAAAGACAGGGGGATCCAAAATGAAAAACTGTTTTTT.

The chain joins TRBV13 to TRBJ1-1; D possibly corresponds to TRBD1 (5 bases). Germline V lookup: CDR1 PRHDT, CDR2 FYEKMQ (reference sequence). With 5 bases removed from V and 8 bases from J, the gap between germline ends came to 12 bases. The CDR3 length is 12 residues. The CDR3 region is CASSLGRGEAFF. DNA for the CDR3: TGTGCCAGCAGCCTGGGACGGGGGGAAGCTTTCTTT.

The V call is TRBV4-2, the J call TRBJ2-7; 9 bases fit TRBD2. This CDR3 has 18 amino acids. Germline V gene sequence: CDR1 LGHNA, CDR2 YNFKEQ. V trimming: 0 bases; J trimming: 1 base; junction bases outside the gene matches: 10. Here the CDR3 DNA reads TGTGCCAGCAGCCAAGATCTGAGCGGGAGGTCCGTTTCCTACGAGCAGTACTTC. Translated, it gives CASSQDLSGRSVSYEQYF.

The gene calls are TRBV2 and TRBJ1-4; TRBD1 agrees at 7 bases. The CDR3 totals 13 residues. Germline V gene lookup returns CDR1 SNHLY and CDR2 FYNNEI. Trimming took 6 bases from V and 4 from J; bases not matched to a gene: 2. The CDR3 DNA sequence: TGTGCCAGCAGGACAGGGAGTAATGAAAAACTGTTTTTT. It encodes CASRTGSNEKLFF.

This chain links TRBV6-1 with TRBJ2-6, with 10 bases lining up with TRBD1. V was clipped by 4 bases and J by 0 bases; unmatched bases: 0. Germline loops: CDR1 MNHNS, CDR2 SASEGT. The CDR3 totals 16 residues. Written as DNA, the CDR3 is TGTGCCAGCAGTGGGACAGGGGGCTCTGGGGCCAACGTCCTGACTTTC. Protein sequence: CASSGTGGSGANVLTF.

J is TRBJ2-2 and V is TRBV7-3; no definite D call. This CDR3 is 16 amino acids long. The V gene lost 5 bases and the J gene lost 0 bases, with 13 bases spanning the gap. The V gene's germline CDR1 is SGHTA and CDR2 FQGTGA. The CDR3 reads CASSRSPVTNTGELFF. The CDR3 nucleotides are TGTGCCAGCAGCCGGAGTCCAGTGACGAACACCGGGGAGCTGTTTTTT.

This sequence joins TRBV6-1 and TRBJ2-7; TRBD2 matches 8 bases. V shed 7 bases and J 4 bases; nucleotides not matched to a gene: 12. Germline values: CDR1 MNHNS, CDR2 SASEGT. The CDR3 runs 15 residues. Here the CDR3 reads CASNPISGASYEQYF. CDR3 in DNA: TGTGCCAGCAACCCCATTAGCGGGGCCTCGTACGAGCAGTACTTC.

As for this clone: Other DNA variants within this sample encode the same CDR3. V gene TRBV27 combines with J gene TRBJ1-1; D is unresolved. Trimming left V 5 bases short and J 8 bases short, with 12 bases between. Looked up from germline, CDR1 is MNHEY and CDR2 is SMNVEV (reference sequence). The CDR3 consists of 12 residues. The CDR3 is CASSLGGREAFF. The DNA for the CDR3 is TGTGCCAGCAGTCTAGGAGGGCGGGAAGCTTTCTTT.

CDR3 sequence: CASSQDWREESTDTQYF. The CDR3 DNA sequence: TGCGCCAGCAGCCAAGATTGGCGGGAGGAGAGCACAGATACGCAGTATTTT. V usage is TRBV4-3 and J usage is TRBJ2-3; 8 bases line up with TRBD2. The CDR3 is 17 residues long. The germline CDR1 and CDR2 sequences are LGHNA and YSLEER. V dropped 0 bases and J dropped 0; count of bases not matched to a gene: 5.

This chain links TRBV5-1 with TRBJ1-6, with 7 positions matching TRBD1. The CDR3 is made up of 15 amino acids. The V gene end was trimmed by 0 bases and the J gene end by 7 bases; junction bases not matched to a gene: 4. Per germline, CDR1 SGHRS and CDR2 YFSETQ. DNA of the CDR3: TGCGCCAGCAGCTTGGATGGGACAGCAAATTCACCCCTCCACTTT. Residues: CASSLDGTANSPLHF.

This chain connects TRBV9 to TRBJ2-1, with 9 bases lining up with TRBD2. The length of the CDR3 is 17 residues. Germline V gene sequence: CDR1 SGDLS, CDR2 YYNGEE. V shed 0 bases and J 4 bases; nucleotides not matched to a gene: 8. CDR3 protein: CASSVEGAGGPYNEQFF. Here the CDR3 DNA reads TGTGCCAGCAGCGTAGAAGGTGCGGGAGGGCCGTACAATGAGCAGTTCTTC. Full variable domain (remainder filled in from reference TRBV9 and TRBJ2-1): DSGVTQTPKHLITATGQRVTLRCSPRSGDLSVYWYQQSLDQGLQFLIQYYNGEERAKGNILERFSAQQFPDLHSELNLSSLELGDSALYFCASSVEGAGGPYNEQFFGPGTRLTVL.

This sequence joins TRBV4-2 and TRBJ2-7, with D possibly being TRBD2 (5 bases). Germline CDR1 and CDR2: LGHNA and YNFKEQ. The CDR3 has 14 amino acids. The V end lost 4 bases, the J end lost 2 bases, and 12 bases lay between the germline ends. The CDR3 nucleotides are TGTGCCAGCAGCCCCTCACTAGGTGCCTACGAGCAGTACTTC. Translating gives CASSPSLGAYEQYF.